Below are 14 T cell receptor beta chains sequenced from a single sample in a study of cytomegalovirus exposure and HLA in healthy donors. Primers: 60 Vbeta forward and 13 Jbeta reverse. Data came from immunoSEQ multiplex PCR; TCRdb stores just in-frame clones and leaves some out. This sample's clone table lists fewer than 75,000 clones. The specimen was PBMCs. The receptors were sampled from a boy between 10 and 17 years old in good health and CMV-seronegative.

The chain joins TRBV27 to TRBJ2-7; 11 bases are a match to TRBD2. The CDR3 spans 14 residues. V dropped 6 bases and J dropped 3; count of bases not matched to a gene: 4. Germline CDR1 is MNHEY and CDR2 is SMNVEV (reference sequence). The CDR3 sequence: CASRQTSGNYEQYF. CDR3 nucleotide sequence: TGTGCCAGCAGACAGACTAGCGGGAACTACGAGCAGTACTTC.

CDR3 sequence: CAISESVAGPDTQYF. The CDR3 DNA reads TGTGCCATCAGTGAGTCTGTGGCGGGGCCAGATACGCAGTATTTT. This chain joins TRBV10-3 and TRBJ2-3, with D possibly TRBD2 on 6 matching bases. Germline loops: CDR1 ENHRY, CDR2 SYGVKD. Deletions cut 0 bases from V and 4 bases from J, with 11 bases between. CDR3 length: 15 residues.

The chain recombines TRBV19 with TRBJ2-2; 9 bases agree with TRBD1. J was trimmed by 3 bases and V by 9 bases; bases with no gene match: 8. Germline CDR1 is LNHDA and CDR2 is SQIVND (reference sequence). The CDR3 runs to 15 residues. The CDR3 sequence is CASTPGDRDTGELFF. DNA of the CDR3: TGTGCCAGCACCCCGGGGGACAGGGACACCGGGGAGCTGTTTTTT.

This chain joins TRBV19 and TRBJ2-6; 10 bases line up with TRBD1. CDR1 LNHDA and CDR2 SQIVND come from the germline V gene (reference sequence). The CDR3 spans 17 residues. The J segment lost 2 bases and the V segment lost 2 bases, leaving 3 bases of the junction unmatched. The CDR3 DNA is TGTGCCAGTAGTATATCCGACAGGGGGCCTGGGGCCAACGTCCTGACTTTC. It codes for CASSISDRGPGANVLTF.

The chain combines TRBV5-6 with TRBJ2-5; 7 nucleotides line up with TRBD1. CDR3 size: 14 residues. Germline CDR1 is SGHDT and CDR2 is YYEEEE. Trimming removed 5 bases from V and 1 base from J; junction bases left unmatched: 5. The CDR3 protein is CASRKQGSQETQYF. In nucleotides, the CDR3 is TGTGCCAGCAGGAAACAGGGGTCCCAAGAGACCCAGTACTTC. Full variable domain (rest looked up from reference TRBV5-6 and TRBJ2-5): DAGVTQSPTHLIKTRGQQVTLRCSPKSGHDTVSWYQQALGQGPQFIFQYYEEEERQRGNFPDRFSGHQFPNYSSELNVNALLLGDSALYLCASRKQGSQETQYFGPGTRLLVL.

The CDR3 here is CASSLSPTGIHGYTF. The CDR3 DNA sequence: TGTGCCAGCAGCTTATCCCCGACAGGGATTCATGGCTACACCTTC. J is TRBJ1-2 and V is TRBV7-9, with TRBD1 matching over 7 bases. Per the germline V gene, CDR1 is SEHNR and CDR2 is FQNEAQ (reference sequence). After removal of 2 bases from V and 6 bases from J, the junction contained 9 bases not matched to a gene. The CDR3 runs 15 residues.

This chain connects TRBV5-1 to TRBJ2-6, with TRBD1 matching over 10 bases. CDR3 length equals 17 residues. V lost 3 bases and J lost 4; bases outside the gene matches: 7. Germline loops: CDR1 SGHRS, CDR2 YFSETQ. CDR3 region: CASSSTGTGDGANVLTF. In DNA, the CDR3 is TGCGCCAGCAGCTCGACCGGGACAGGGGACGGGGCCAACGTCCTGACTTTC.

The chain is built from TRBV6-1 and TRBJ2-7; D gene unclear. CDR1 and CDR2 (germline): MNHNS, SASEGT. This CDR3 is built from 12 residues. The V end was cut by 6 bases, the J end by 2 bases, with 8 bases between. CDR3 sequence (DNA): TGTGCCAGCAGCCTTTGGCCCTACGAGCAGTACTTC. Translating it yields CASSLWPYEQYF.

V gene TRBV13 combines with J gene TRBJ2-5, with 13 bases that match TRBD2. The germline V gene has CDR1 PRHDT and CDR2 FYEKMQ (reference sequence). V trimming: 0 bases; J trimming: 5 bases; junction bases outside the gene matches: 9. The CDR3 consists of 18 residues. CDR3 region: CASSLGRLAGGRGETQYF. The CDR3 region has the DNA TGTGCCAGCAGCTTAGGTCGACTAGCGGGAGGAAGGGGGGAGACCCAGTACTTC.

This sequence joins TRBV27 and TRBJ1-2, with 12 bases lining up with TRBD1. The germline V gene has CDR1 MNHEY and CDR2 SMNVEV (reference sequence). Trimming cost V 6 bases and J 4 bases; bases outside gene matches: 3. There are 14 residues in the CDR3. CDR3 sequence: CASRRGQGAYGYTF. The CDR3 coding sequence is TGTGCCAGCAGAAGGGGACAGGGGGCCTATGGCTACACCTTC.

The chain joins TRBV4-3 to TRBJ1-4; 9 nucleotides match TRBD1. This CDR3 contains 14 residues. The germline V gene has CDR1 LGHNA and CDR2 YSLEER. V lost 3 bases and J lost 7; bases outside the gene matches: 3. CDR3 residues: CASSQGQGGEKLFF. The CDR3 nucleotides read TGCGCCAGCAGCCAGGGACAGGGTGGTGAAAAACTGTTTTTT.

The V gene is TRBV12-2, the J gene TRBJ2-5; the DNA was not compared with TRBD1, the D call given in the table. TRBV12-2 has pseudogene status. This CDR3 region has 15 residues. Written as DNA, the CDR3 is TGTGCAAGTCGCACCCAACAGGGGTGGCAAGAGACCCAGTACTTC. Its protein is CASRTQQGWQETQYF.

The genes are TRBV19 and TRBJ1-1; D not certain. The CDR3 covers 15 residues. CDR1 is LNHDA, CDR2 SQIVND, per germline (reference sequence). Trimming cost V 3 bases and J 0 bases, with 11 bases left between them. The CDR3 sequence is CASSMQGGLNTEAFF. The DNA for the CDR3 is TGTGCCAGTAGTATGCAAGGCGGGCTGAACACTGAAGCTTTCTTT. The full variable domain, in which reference TRBV19 and TRBJ1-1 provide the parts outside the CDR3, is DGGITQSPKYLFRKEGQNVTLSCEQNLNHDAMYWYRQDPGQGLRLIYYSQIVNDFQKGDIAEGYSVSREKKESFPLTVTSAQKNPTAFYLCASSMQGGLNTEAFFGQGTRLTVV.

The DNA for the CDR3 is TGTGCCAGCAGCTGGCAGATTCGAATAGCGGGAGTGTCCGGGGAGCTGTTTTTT. It encodes CASSWQIRIAGVSGELFF. This chain connects TRBV5-4 to TRBJ2-2; 9 nucleotides align to TRBD2. The CDR3 is 18 residues long. J gave up 6 bases and V 3 bases, and 15 bases lay outside the gene matches. Germline loops: CDR1 SGHNT, CDR2 YYREEE (reference sequence).